This TCR beta chain was identified during a study of cytomegalovirus exposure and HLA in healthy donors (dated by TCRdb to 2016 to 2017). A note on the overall study: An earlier analysis of approximately 550 of the donors reported roughly 300 Gb of sequence data and about 100 million unique TCR beta sequences from 190 million or so T cells. An early release that covered approximately 600 HLA-typed donors contained approximately 320 gigabases of sequencing data and roughly 84 million unique TCR sequences. Of the roughly 410 genotyped donors, roughly 76% were placed in the genetic ancestry cluster associated with self-reported Caucasian donors. The aim of the study was to test whether cataloging public T cell receptors could identify signatures of past pathogen exposure. Using immunosequencing, the study profiled T cell repertoires from about 610 subjects and related those repertoires to cytomegalovirus serostatus. A separate validation cohort of about 110 different subjects was used in addition to the 666-subject first cohort. High-throughput TCR immunosequencing, statistical association of individual TCRs with disease status, and machine learning were combined to predict cytomegalovirus infection status. A later analysis re-examined previously published TCR beta repertoires from 500 to 700 donors and added high-resolution HLA genotyping to investigate patterns of TCR occurrence. Rather than using new phenotypic data, the later analysis identified candidate immune exposures from TCR beta sequences and from how often those sequences occurred across donors. To decide whether each TCR beta V gene segment behaved as functional or pseudogenic, an earlier analysis of nearly 600 of the donors relied on high-throughput TCR beta sequencing. Donor age, sex, ethnicity and CMV serostatus were collected together with the repertoire data. In a later genetic analysis, genome-wide SNP genotypes for about three fifths of the 666 donors were used, and that subset was treated as a discovery cohort. All discovery cohort repertoires had been generated on a single sequencing platform. Class I and class II HLA loci were covered by the typing at four-digit resolution. Typing coverage differed by locus: A, B, C, DRB1 and DQB1 were typed in roughly 620-630 donors, DQA1 in about 550, DPA1 in some 600, and DPB1 in about 450. Because of strong linkage in the cohort, five DR-DQ haplotypes were treated as single units for association and clustering. Across some 400 genotyped donors of the cohort, an average of roughly 230,000 unique TCR beta nucleotide sequences per donor were sequenced, and roughly 18% of those sequences were non-productive. Broader findings and caveats from the paper: A further reported finding was that TCR beta sequences accurately predicted the HLA-A and HLA-B alleles for most subjects in the first cohort. In a later genetic analysis, a missense DCLRE1C variant was associated with V-gene and J-gene trimming of TCR beta chains, and the association was replicated in an independent cohort. According to a later analysis, parvovirus B19, influenza, CMV and Epstein-Barr virus appeared linked to several top co-occurrence clusters. The cohort was sequenced for TCR beta chains only, and without alpha or paired-chain data the features that could be detected were limited. The earlier analysis of about 600 of the donors excluded seventeen rarely observed V segments, including chromosome 9 orphons, because counts were too low. According to a later analysis, most CMV-associated TCR beta chains appeared to be HLA-restricted, and the HLA associations seemed to be driven largely by CMV exposure. Specific HLA alleles were associated with 18,000 or so TCR beta sequences at a false discovery rate of 0.05 in a later analysis. For the cohort, immune exposure information was limited to CMV serostatus. Presence/absence analyses assumed roughly uniform sequencing depth across donors, an assumption that may not hold. A few of the identified cytomegalovirus-associated TCR beta chains were confirmed in vitro to be specific for cytomegalovirus antigens. Because HLA typing was unavailable for some donors at each locus, only the typed subset was used in association tests. Some IMGT-functional V segments, including TRBV6-2 and TRBV6-3, could not be distinguished by the 87-base-pair reads and were therefore excluded. Broadly in line with IMGT annotations, most TCR beta V segments showed up in productive rearrangements about 87% or about 30% of the time in an earlier analysis of approximately 640 of the donors. In a later genetic analysis, fewer N-insertions in productive TCRs were reported among donors in an Asian-associated ancestry cluster than the approximately 670-donor mean. Most TCR sequences were seen in very few donors, while some public TCRs were found in many individuals. The study gave a list of 150 to 200 TCR beta chains associated with cytomegalovirus. Linkage disequilibrium might explain the correlated functional status among segregating V segments, but an unknown experimental factor could not be ruled out. Compared with equally common non-associated chains, HLA-associated TCR beta chains in a later analysis were more clonally expanded and had lower generation probabilities. Assigning TCR associations to individual alleles was difficult when HLA alleles, especially DR and DQ, strongly co-occurred. The classifier was reported to diagnose cytomegalovirus status with high specificity and sensitivity in both the original and validation cohorts. A group of highly shared sequence variants was considered likely to be a technical artifact of the sequencing pipeline. The authors suggested that the approach could potentially be generalized to other disease states and immunological phenotypes. According to a later analysis, TCR association rates differed among HLA loci, with DRB1 alleles showing the most associated TCRs and HLA-C alleles showing the fewest.

As to this clone: The target of this receptor is not known. One base away there is no much larger clone; base qualities are not given.

Inclusive of the bounding cysteine and phenylalanine, the CDR3 is 16 residues long. Only the CDR3 portion is preserved as DNA: 48 bases, with reading frame beginning at the first base. From the germline V gene, CDR1 is SGHRS and CDR2 is YFSETQ. Trimmed from V: 1 base; trimmed from J: 4 bases; junction bases lacking a gene match: 5. The cohort consisted of 600 to 700 healthy bone marrow donors. All cohort members were sampled while nominally healthy, although unrecorded immune exposures were likely present. The donor was CMV seronegative and was included in the group of hundreds of seronegative cohort members. Each donor provided a peripheral blood sample, and peripheral blood mononuclear cells were used for TCR beta sequencing. The Qiagen DNeasy Blood Extraction Kit was used to extract genomic DNA from the blood cell samples. The library was produced with the immunoSEQ multiplex PCR assay. A mixture of 60 forward primers for TCR Vbeta segments and 13 reverse primers for TCR Jbeta segments was used in the multiplex PCR. The CDR3 region of rearranged TCR beta genes was amplified from genomic DNA by a multiplex PCR assay. On the Illumina HiSeq System, the amplified TCR beta libraries were sequenced as 87-base-pair reads. In the paper's pipeline: A later analysis tallied some 79 million unique TCR beta chains across the approximately 670 repertoires, and some 10 million of those chains were shared by two or more donors. Raw reads were error-corrected and collapsed into unique sequences with a nearest-neighbor algorithm that merged closely related sequences to remove PCR and sequencing errors. To assign V, D and J gene segments, CDR3 sequences were aligned to IMGT reference sequences. For a sequence to be retained, a match of at least six nucleotides to both a V gene segment and a J gene segment was required. Rearrangements were classified as productive when the CDR3 lacked stop codons and remained in frame with V and J, and all other rearrangements were classified as non-productive. CDR3 was defined according to IMGT convention as the region running from the second conserved V-encoded cysteine to the conserved J-encoded phenylalanine. The earlier analysis of 587 of the donors excluded any sequence lacking an unambiguous match to a single V gene segment. In an earlier analysis of several hundred of the donors, a V segment was called functional when productive rearrangements were above 56.7%, and segregating when the standard deviation between donors exceeded 5%. A statistical classification framework was built for diagnosing cytomegalovirus status from the catalog of TCR beta chain sequences. A later analysis assigned V and J genes by comparing TCR nucleotide sequences with IMGT/GENE-DB human TR gene sequences. A later analysis assigned CDR3 sequences and most-parsimonious VDJ recombination scenarios with the TCRdist pipeline. A later analysis defined each TCR beta chain by its CDR3 amino acid sequence plus V-gene family, and excluded reads lacking a unique V-gene family. To address suspected cross-contamination and a sequencing artifact, a later analysis removed 592 highly shared, low-generation-probability nucleotide sequences. In a later analysis, a clonal expansion index for each public chain was calculated from normalized within-repertoire ranks of inferred template counts. A later analysis computed generation probabilities with a VDJ recombination model fitted to out-of-frame rearrangements, and checked the results against IGoR. A later analysis scored TCR-TCR, TCR-HLA and TCR-CMV co-occurrence with hypergeometric tests, applying a repertoire-size bias correction to TCR pairs. False discovery rates were estimated in a later analysis by permuting HLA or CMV assignments 20 times. In a later analysis, co-occurring TCRs were grouped with DBSCAN, and TCRdist sequence similarity was added when clustering was performed within HLA-allele-positive subsets. Co-occurrence clustering excluded repertoires with fewer than 30,000 or more than 120,000 public chains, plus five with anomalous nucleotide sharing. The clones in this table, taken by TCRdb from immuneACCESS, are in-frame only. Not every clone is retained; where verified, under half of the shortfall comes from an unresolved V gene, and the cause of the rest is unknown. The DNA gave D and trimming, while V, J and clone size come from that table. For this sample the table gives about 140,000 clones, of which 75% were detected only once. The ten largest clones capture about 3.5% of the sample.

The receptor was derived from a man aged 40-55 years in good health and CMV-seronegative. The chain was built from TRBV5-1 and TRBJ2-1; 10 central nucleotides agree with TRBD2. Sequencing input: PBMCs. Read as DNA, the sequence is TGCGCCAGCAGCTTGACCATTAGCGGGGGGTACAATGAGCAGTTCTTC. This encodes CASSLTISGGYNEQFF.